This T cell receptor (beta chain) is from a study of T cell responses to AZD1222 COVID-19 vaccine. Overall study findings and caveats: The study reported that nearly half of spike-specific TCRs target unmutated variant regions.

Comments on this clone: Antigen unknown.

The V gene end was trimmed by 5 bases and the J gene end by 0 bases; junction bases not matched to a gene: 2. The CDR3 loop spans 14 amino acids. The V gene's germline CDR1 is SGHTA and CDR2 FQGNSA. TCRdb keeps only in-frame clones here, not all; method: immunoSEQ multiplex PCR. The sample lists roughly 100,000 clones; around 92% were seen once. The sequences come from peripheral blood, collected on day 0 of AZD1222 vaccination. The clonotype comes from an adult in good health. The chain is built from TRBV7-2 and TRBJ2-7, with 9 bases fitting TRBD2. The CDR3 DNA reads TGTGCCAGCAGCCAGACTAGCGGCTCCTACGAGCAGTACTTC. Translation: CASSQTSGSYEQYF.